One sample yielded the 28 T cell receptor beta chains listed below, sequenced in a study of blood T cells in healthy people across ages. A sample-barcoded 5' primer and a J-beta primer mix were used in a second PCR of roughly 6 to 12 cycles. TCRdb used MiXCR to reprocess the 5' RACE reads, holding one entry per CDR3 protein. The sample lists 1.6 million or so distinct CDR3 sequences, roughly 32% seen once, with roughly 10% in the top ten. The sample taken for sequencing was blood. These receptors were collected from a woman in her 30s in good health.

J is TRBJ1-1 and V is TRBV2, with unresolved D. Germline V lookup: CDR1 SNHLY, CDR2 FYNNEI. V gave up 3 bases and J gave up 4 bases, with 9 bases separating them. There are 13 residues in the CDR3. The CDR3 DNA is TGTGCCAGCAGTGACACCGACTTCACTGAAGCTTTCTTT. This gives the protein CASSDTDFTEAFF.

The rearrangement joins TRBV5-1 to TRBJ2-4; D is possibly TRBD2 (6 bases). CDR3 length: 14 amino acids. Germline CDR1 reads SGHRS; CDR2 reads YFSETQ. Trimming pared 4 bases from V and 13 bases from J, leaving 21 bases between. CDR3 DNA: TGCGCCAGCAGCGAAGGGACTTCGATCTGGGAGCAGTACTTC. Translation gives CASSEGTSIWEQYF.

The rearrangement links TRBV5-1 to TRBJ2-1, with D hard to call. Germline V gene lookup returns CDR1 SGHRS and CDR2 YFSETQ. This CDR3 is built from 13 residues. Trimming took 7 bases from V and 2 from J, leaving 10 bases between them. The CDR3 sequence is CASGRQAYNEQFF. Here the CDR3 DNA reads TGCGCCAGCGGCCGGCAGGCCTACAATGAGCAGTTCTTC.

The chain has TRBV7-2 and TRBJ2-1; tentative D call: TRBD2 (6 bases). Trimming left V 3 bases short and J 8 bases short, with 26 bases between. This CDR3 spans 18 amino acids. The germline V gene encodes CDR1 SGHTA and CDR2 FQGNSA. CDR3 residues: CASSFLPATSRNHDEQFF. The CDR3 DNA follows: TGTGCCAGCAGCTTCCTTCCGGCGACTAGTAGGAACCACGATGAGCAGTTCTTC.

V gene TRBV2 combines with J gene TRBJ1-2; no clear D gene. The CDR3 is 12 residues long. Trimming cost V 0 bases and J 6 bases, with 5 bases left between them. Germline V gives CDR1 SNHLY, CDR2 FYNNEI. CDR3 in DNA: TGTGCCAGCAGTGAAGCGCCCAATGGCTACACCTTC. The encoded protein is CASSEAPNGYTF.

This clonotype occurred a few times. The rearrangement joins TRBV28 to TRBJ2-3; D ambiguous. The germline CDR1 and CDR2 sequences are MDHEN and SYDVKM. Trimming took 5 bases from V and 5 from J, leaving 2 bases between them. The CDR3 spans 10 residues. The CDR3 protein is CASSIDTQYF. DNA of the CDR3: TGTGCCAGCAGTATAGATACGCAGTATTTT.

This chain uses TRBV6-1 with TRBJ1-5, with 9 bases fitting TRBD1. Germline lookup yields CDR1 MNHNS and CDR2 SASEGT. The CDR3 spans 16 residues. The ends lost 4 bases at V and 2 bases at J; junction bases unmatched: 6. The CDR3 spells CASSGQGVFGNQPQHF. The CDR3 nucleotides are TGTGCCAGCAGTGGACAGGGGGTCTTTGGCAATCAGCCCCAGCATTTT.

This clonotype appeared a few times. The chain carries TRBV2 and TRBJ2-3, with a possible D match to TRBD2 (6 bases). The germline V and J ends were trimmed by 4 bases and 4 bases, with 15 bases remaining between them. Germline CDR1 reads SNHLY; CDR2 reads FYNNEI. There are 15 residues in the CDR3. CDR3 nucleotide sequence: TGTGCCAGCAGTGCCCCGGGAGTTTTAGCAGATACGCAGTATTTT. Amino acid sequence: CASSAPGVLADTQYF.

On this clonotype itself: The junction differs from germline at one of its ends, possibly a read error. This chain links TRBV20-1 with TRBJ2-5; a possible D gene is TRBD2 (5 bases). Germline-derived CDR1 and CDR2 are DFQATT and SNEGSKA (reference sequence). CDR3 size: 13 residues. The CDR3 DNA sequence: TGCAGTACTAGACGGTCCCCCCAAGAGACCCAGTACTTC. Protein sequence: CSTRRSPQETQYF.

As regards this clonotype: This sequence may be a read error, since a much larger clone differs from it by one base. CDR3 sequence (DNA): TGCAGTGCCAGGGACTGGTTAAACAATGAGCAGTTCTTC. Translation gives CSARDWLNNEQFF. The genes are TRBV20-1 and TRBJ2-1; D is possibly TRBD2 (6 bases). The V gene's germline CDR1 is DFQATT and CDR2 SNEGSKA (reference sequence). This CDR3 comprises 13 residues. Trimming left V 6 bases short and J 5 bases short, with 14 bases between.

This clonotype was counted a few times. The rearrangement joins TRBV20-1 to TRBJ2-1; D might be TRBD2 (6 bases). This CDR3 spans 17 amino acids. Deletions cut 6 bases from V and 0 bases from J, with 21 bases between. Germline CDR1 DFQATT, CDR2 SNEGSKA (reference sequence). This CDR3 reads CSAPKSSGLSSYNEQFF. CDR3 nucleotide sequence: TGCAGTGCCCCAAAGTCCAGCGGGCTTAGCTCCTACAATGAGCAGTTCTTC.

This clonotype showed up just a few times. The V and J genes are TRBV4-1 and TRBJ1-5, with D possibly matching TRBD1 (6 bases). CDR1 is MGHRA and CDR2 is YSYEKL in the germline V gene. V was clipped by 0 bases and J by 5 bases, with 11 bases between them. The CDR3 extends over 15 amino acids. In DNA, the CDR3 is TGCGCCAGCAGCCAAGATAAGACAGGATATCAGCCCCAGCATTTT. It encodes CASSQDKTGYQPQHF.

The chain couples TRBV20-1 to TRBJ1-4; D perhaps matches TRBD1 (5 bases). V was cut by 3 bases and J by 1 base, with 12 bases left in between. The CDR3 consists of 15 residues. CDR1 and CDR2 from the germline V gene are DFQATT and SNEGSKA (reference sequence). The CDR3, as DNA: TGCAGTGCTAGGGACGAGGGGAAAACTAATGAAAAACTGTTTTTT. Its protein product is CSARDEGKTNEKLFF.

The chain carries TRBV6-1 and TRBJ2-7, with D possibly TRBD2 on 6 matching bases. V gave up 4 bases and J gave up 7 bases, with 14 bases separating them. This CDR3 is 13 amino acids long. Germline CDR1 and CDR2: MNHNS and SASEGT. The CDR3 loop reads CASSARAGREQYF. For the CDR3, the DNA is TGTGCCAGCAGTGCCAGAGCTGGGAGGGAGCAGTACTTC.

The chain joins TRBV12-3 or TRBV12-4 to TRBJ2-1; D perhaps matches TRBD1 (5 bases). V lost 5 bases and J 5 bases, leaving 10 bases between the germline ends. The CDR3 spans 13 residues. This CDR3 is CASSPDSDNEQFF. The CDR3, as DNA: TGTGCCAGCAGTCCCGACAGCGACAATGAGCAGTTCTTC.

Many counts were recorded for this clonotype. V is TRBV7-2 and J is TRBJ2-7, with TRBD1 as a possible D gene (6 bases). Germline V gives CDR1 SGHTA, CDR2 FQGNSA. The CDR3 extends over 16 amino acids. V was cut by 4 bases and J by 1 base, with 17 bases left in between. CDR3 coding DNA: TGTGCCAGCAGCTCGGGACCAAAAGGGGGATCCTACGAGCAGTACTTC. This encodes CASSSGPKGGSYEQYF.

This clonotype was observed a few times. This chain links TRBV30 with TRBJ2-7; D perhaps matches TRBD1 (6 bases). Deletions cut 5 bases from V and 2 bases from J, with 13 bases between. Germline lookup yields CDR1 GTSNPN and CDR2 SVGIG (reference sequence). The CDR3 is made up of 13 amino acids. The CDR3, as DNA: TGTGCCTGGTCAACAGGGATCGCCTACGAGCAGTACTTC. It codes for CAWSTGIAYEQYF.

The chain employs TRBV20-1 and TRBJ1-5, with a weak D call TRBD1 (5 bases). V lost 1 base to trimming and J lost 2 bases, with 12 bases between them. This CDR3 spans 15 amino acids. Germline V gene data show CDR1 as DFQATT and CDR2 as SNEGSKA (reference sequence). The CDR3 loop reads CSARAGTEGNQPQHF. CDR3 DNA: TGCAGTGCTAGAGCGGGGACGGAGGGCAATCAGCCCCAGCATTTT.

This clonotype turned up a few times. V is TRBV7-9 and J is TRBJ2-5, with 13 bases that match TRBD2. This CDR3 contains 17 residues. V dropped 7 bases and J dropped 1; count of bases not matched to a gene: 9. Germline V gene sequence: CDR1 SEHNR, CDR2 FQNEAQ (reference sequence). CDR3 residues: CASTFPGTSGAQETQYF. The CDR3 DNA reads TGTGCCAGCACCTTCCCGGGGACTAGCGGGGCCCAAGAGACCCAGTACTTC.

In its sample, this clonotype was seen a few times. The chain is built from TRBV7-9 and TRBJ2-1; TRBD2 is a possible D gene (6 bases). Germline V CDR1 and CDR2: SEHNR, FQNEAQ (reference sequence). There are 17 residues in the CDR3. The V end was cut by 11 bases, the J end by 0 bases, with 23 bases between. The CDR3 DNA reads TGTGCCTTGAGAGGTATTAACGCGGGAAGCTCCTACAATGAGCAGTTCTTC. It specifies CALRGINAGSSYNEQFF.

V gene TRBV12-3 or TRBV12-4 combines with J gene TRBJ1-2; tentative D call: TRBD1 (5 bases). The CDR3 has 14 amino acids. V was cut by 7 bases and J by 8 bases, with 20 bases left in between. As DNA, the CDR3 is TGTGCCAGCATATCGGGGGTGGCCCGGGGGGGCTACACCTTC. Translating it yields CASISGVARGGYTF.

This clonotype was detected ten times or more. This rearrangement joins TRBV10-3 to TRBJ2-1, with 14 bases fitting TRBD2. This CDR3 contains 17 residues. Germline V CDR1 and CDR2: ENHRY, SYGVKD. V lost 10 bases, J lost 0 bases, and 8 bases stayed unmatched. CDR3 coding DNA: TGTGCCACCGGAGGGACTAGCGGGAGTAGCTCCTACAATGAGCAGTTCTTC. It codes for CATGGTSGSSSYNEQFF.

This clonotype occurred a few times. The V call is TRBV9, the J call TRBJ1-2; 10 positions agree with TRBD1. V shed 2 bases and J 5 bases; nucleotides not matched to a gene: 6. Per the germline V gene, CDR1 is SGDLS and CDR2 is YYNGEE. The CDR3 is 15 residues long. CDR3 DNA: TGTGCCAGCAGCGTCGGGGACAGGGGTTTTTATGGCTACACCTTC. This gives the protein CASSVGDRGFYGYTF.

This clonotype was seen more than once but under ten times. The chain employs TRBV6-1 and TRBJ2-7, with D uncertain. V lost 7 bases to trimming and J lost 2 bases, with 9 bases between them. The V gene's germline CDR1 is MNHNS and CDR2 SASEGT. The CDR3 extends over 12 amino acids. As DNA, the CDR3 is TGTGCCAGCATGAAAACCACCTACGAGCAGTACTTC. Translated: CASMKTTYEQYF.

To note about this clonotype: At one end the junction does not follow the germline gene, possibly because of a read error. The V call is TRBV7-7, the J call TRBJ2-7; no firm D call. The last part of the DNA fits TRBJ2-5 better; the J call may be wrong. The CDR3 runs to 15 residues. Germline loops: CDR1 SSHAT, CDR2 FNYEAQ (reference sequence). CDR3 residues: CTSSFSLGSRETQYF. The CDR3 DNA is TGTACCAGCAGCTTCTCTTTGGGATCACGAGAGACCCAGTACTTC.

The CDR3 region is CASAKEGAITYEQYF. The CDR3 nucleotides read TGTGCCAGCGCGAAGGAGGGGGCGATCACCTACGAGCAGTACTTC. V is TRBV25-1 and J is TRBJ2-7; D is possibly TRBD1 (7 bases). The CDR3 loop spans 15 amino acids. Germline V lookup: CDR1 MGHDK, CDR2 SYGVNS. Trimming left V 8 bases short and J 2 bases short, with 19 bases between.

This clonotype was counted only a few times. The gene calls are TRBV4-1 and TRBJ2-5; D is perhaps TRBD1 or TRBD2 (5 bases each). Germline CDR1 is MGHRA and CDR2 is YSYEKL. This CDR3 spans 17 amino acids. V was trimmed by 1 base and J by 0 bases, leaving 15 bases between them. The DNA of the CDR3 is TGCGCCAGCAGCCAAGTGAACCCAGGGACGTACCAAGAGACCCAGTACTTC. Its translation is CASSQVNPGTYQETQYF.

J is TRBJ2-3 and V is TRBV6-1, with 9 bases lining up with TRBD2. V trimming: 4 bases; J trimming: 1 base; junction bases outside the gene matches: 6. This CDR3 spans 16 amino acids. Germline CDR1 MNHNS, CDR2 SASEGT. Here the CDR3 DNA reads TGTGCCAGCAGTGCATCGGTAGCGGGAGGCACAGATACGCAGTATTTT. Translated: CASSASVAGGTDTQYF.